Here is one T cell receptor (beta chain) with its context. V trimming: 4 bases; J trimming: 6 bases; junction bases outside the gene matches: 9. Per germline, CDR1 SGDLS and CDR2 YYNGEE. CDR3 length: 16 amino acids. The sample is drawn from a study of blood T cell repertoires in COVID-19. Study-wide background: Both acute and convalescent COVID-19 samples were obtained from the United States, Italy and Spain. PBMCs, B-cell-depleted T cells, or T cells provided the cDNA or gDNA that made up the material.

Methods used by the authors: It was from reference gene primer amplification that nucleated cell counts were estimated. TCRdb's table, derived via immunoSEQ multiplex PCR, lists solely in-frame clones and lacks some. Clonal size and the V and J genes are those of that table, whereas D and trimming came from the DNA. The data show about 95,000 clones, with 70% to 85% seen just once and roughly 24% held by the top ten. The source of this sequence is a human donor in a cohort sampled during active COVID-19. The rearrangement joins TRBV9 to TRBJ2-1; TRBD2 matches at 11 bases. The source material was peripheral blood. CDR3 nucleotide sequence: TGTGCCAGCAGCTCCTTAGCGGGAGGGCCGGGCAATGAGCAGTTCTTC. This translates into CASSSLAGGPGNEQFF.